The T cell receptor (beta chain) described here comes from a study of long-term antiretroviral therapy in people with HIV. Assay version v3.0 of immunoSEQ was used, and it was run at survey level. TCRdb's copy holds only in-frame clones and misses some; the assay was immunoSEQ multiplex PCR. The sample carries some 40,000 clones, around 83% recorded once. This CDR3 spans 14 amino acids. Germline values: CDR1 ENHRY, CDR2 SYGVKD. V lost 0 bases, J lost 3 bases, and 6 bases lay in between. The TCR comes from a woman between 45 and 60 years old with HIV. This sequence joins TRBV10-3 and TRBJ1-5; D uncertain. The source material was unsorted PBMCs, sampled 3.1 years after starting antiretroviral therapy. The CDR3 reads CAISESGYNQPQHF. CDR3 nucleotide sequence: TGTGCCATCAGTGAGTCAGGGTACAATCAGCCCCAGCATTTT.